This T cell receptor (beta chain) was recorded in a study of a mutant IDH1 vaccine in newly diagnosed glioma. A single count supports this clone. Its antigen remains unidentified. Assay: immunoSEQ multiplex PCR; the TCRdb copy retains only in-frame clones and omits some. The sample contains 40,000 to 60,000 clones, 70% to 85% of which appear only once. With 3 bases removed from V and 4 bases from J, the gap between germline ends came to 14 bases. CDR1 SGHRS and CDR2 YFSETQ come from the germline V gene. The CDR3 runs 15 residues. This sample's time point: week 35, safety follow-up. Doses consisted of 300 ug of mutant IDH1 20-mer peptide each, paired with topical imiquimod.

The sequenced sample was PBMCs, obtained from a glioma patient whose treatment included an IDH1 peptide vaccine. The gene calls are TRBV5-1 and TRBJ2-1; D call uncertain. The TCR was taken from a man between 35 and 55 years old with glioma. The chain's CDR3 is CASSWLQPDYNEQFF. The CDR3 nucleotides are TGCGCCAGCAGCTGGCTACAACCAGATTACAATGAGCAGTTCTTC.